Shown below are 17 T cell receptor beta chains from a single sample sequenced in a study of blood T cell repertoires in COVID-19. Here immunoSEQ multiplex PCR was the method, and the copy in TCRdb shows in-frame clones only, minus some. Of 280,000 or so clones listed, approximately 91% were seen once; the top ten hold around 12%. Specimen: peripheral blood. Receptors were obtained from a woman in her fifties or sixties with acute or convalescent COVID-19.

The V and J genes are TRBV18 and TRBJ2-1; 14 nucleotides agree with TRBD2. This CDR3 is built from 17 residues. The trim removed 5 bases at V and 7 bases at J, leaving 10 bases unmatched. Germline V CDR1 and CDR2: KGHSH, LQKENI. The chain's CDR3 is CASSSSRTSGRTNEQFF. The CDR3 bases are TGTGCCAGCTCATCTAGCCGGACTAGCGGGAGGACGAATGAGCAGTTCTTC.

DNA for the CDR3: TGTGCCAGCAGTTTTGACACGATCTATGGCTACACCTTC. It specifies CASSFDTIYGYTF. V gene TRBV6-2 or TRBV6-3 combines with J gene TRBJ1-2; D is undetermined. Germline V gene sequence: CDR1 MNHEY, CDR2 SVGEGT. The CDR3 has 13 residues. The V gene lost 4 bases and the J gene lost 4 bases, with 10 bases spanning the gap.

The chain employs TRBV18 and TRBJ1-1; the D is unclear. This CDR3 has 11 residues. V gave up 6 bases and J gave up 4 bases, with 6 bases separating them. Looked up from germline, CDR1 is KGHSH and CDR2 is LQKENI. The CDR3 coding sequence is TGTGCCAGCTCTCCGGGCACTGAAGCTTTCTTT. Its protein product is CASSPGTEAFF.

The chain employs TRBV7-9 and TRBJ2-7; weak D call: TRBD2 (6 bases). Per the germline V gene, CDR1 is SEHNR and CDR2 is FQNEAQ (reference sequence). Trimming took off 5 bases at V and 2 bases at J, with 16 bases between the two ends. The CDR3 contains 15 residues. The CDR3 region has the DNA TGTGCCAGCAGCCTTTTTGGGACTGATGCCTACGAGCAGTACTTC. It yields the protein CASSLFGTDAYEQYF.

The chain links TRBV4-1 to TRBJ1-6; possible D gene TRBD1, 5 bases. In germline, CDR1 is MGHRA, CDR2 YSYEKL. The CDR3 sequence is 17 residues long. Trimming cost V 2 bases and J 5 bases, with 16 bases left between them. The DNA for the CDR3 is TGCGCCAGCAGCCAACCCATAGGCAGGGCCGATAATTCACCCCTCCACTTT. Translating gives CASSQPIGRADNSPLHF.

The chain links TRBV20-1 to TRBJ1-4; TRBD1 is a possible D gene (6 bases). This CDR3 region has 13 residues. The germline V gene has CDR1 DFQATT and CDR2 SNEGSKA (reference sequence). V lost 3 bases, J lost 7 bases, and 12 bases lay in between. The CDR3 region is CSASRQAGEKLFF. The CDR3 DNA reads as TGCAGTGCTAGTCGACAGGCGGGTGAAAAACTGTTTTTT.

This clone was detected once. The genes are TRBV28 and TRBJ2-6, with D unclear. V lost 3 bases and J 0 bases, leaving 6 bases between the germline ends. The CDR3 has 15 residues. Germline V gene data show CDR1 as MDHEN and CDR2 as SYDVKM. The CDR3 region is CASSLVGSGANVLTF. The CDR3 DNA is TGTGCCAGCAGTTTGGTCGGCTCTGGGGCCAACGTCCTGACTTTC.

The V gene is TRBV6-5, the J gene TRBJ1-2; TRBD1 is a possible D gene (6 bases). V was clipped by 0 bases and J by 0 bases, with 11 bases between them. The CDR3 contains 16 residues. From germline, CDR1 is MNHEY and CDR2 SVGAGI. Here the CDR3 reads CASSYSGATANYGYTF. CDR3 in DNA: TGTGCCAGCAGTTACTCGGGGGCAACAGCTAACTATGGCTACACCTTC.

The CDR3 here is CAIGASGSGRETQYF. CDR3 bases: TGTGCTATTGGGGCTAGCGGGAGTGGTAGAGAGACCCAGTACTTC. The V call is TRBV28, the J call TRBJ2-5, with 10 bases fitting TRBD2. Per the germline V gene, CDR1 is MDHEN and CDR2 is SYDVKM. The CDR3 is 15 residues long.

The J gene is TRBJ1-2, the V gene TRBV15; D is unclear. The V and J ends lost 4 bases and 8 bases respectively, with 11 bases between them. The CDR3 has 12 amino acids. Germline CDR1 reads LNHNV; CDR2 reads YYDKDF (reference sequence). CDR3 in amino acids: CATSNRGGGYTF. The CDR3 nucleotides read TGTGCCACCAGCAATCGGGGAGGCGGCTACACCTTC.

This clone was counted only a few times. The chain is built from TRBV28 and TRBJ1-1; TRBD1 aligns across 10 bases. The CDR3 length is 16 residues. V shed 6 bases and J 5 bases; nucleotides not matched to a gene: 12. Germline values: CDR1 MDHEN, CDR2 SYDVKM. CDR3 sequence: CASSASWRGQGTEAFF. The CDR3 DNA sequence: TGTGCCAGCAGCGCCTCATGGAGGGGACAGGGGACTGAAGCTTTCTTT.

The chain carries TRBV28 and TRBJ1-1, with 7 bases matching TRBD1. Per germline, CDR1 MDHEN and CDR2 SYDVKM. Germline trimming cut 6 bases from V and 5 bases from J; bases unmatched to any gene: 6. The CDR3 spans 13 residues. CDR3 bases: TGTGCCAGCAGATGGACAGGAGGGACTGAAGCTTTCTTT. Amino acid sequence: CASRWTGGTEAFF.

The rearrangement links TRBV18 to TRBJ1-2; perhaps TRBD1 as D (5 bases). Germline V gene lookup returns CDR1 KGHSH and CDR2 LQKENI. Trimming took 0 bases from V and 4 from J, leaving 12 bases between them. The CDR3 is 15 amino acids. CDR3 region: CASSPPSQGPYGYTF. Here the CDR3 DNA reads TGTGCCAGCTCACCACCTTCCCAGGGTCCCTATGGCTACACCTTC. Full variable domain (remainder filled in from reference TRBV18 and TRBJ1-2): NAGVMQNPRHLVRRRGQEARLRCSPMKGHSHVYWYRQLPEEGLKFMVYLQKENIIDESGMPKERFSAEFPKEGPSILRIQQVVRGDSAAYFCASSPPSQGPYGYTFGSGTRLTVV.

This clone has a handful of counts. The chain has TRBV7-9 and TRBJ2-3, with D possibly being TRBD2 (5 bases). This CDR3 is built from 14 residues. Trimming shortened V by 4 bases and J by 0 bases, and 8 bases separated the two germline ends. In germline, CDR1 is SEHNR, CDR2 FQNEAQ (reference sequence). The CDR3 nucleotides are TGTGCCAGCAGCTCTACGGGGAGCACAGATACGCAGTATTTT. This sequence encodes CASSSTGSTDTQYF.

V gene TRBV2 combines with J gene TRBJ1-6; D is unclear. This CDR3 has 15 amino acids. The germline V gene encodes CDR1 SNHLY and CDR2 FYNNEI. The V and J ends lost 0 bases and 5 bases respectively, with 8 bases between them. Written as DNA, the CDR3 is TGTGCCAGCAGTGAAGCCTACCGGGATAATTCACCCCTCCACTTT. Protein product: CASSEAYRDNSPLHF.

The chain carries TRBV5-1 and TRBJ1-3, with D possibly matching TRBD1 (5 bases). The CDR3 totals 14 residues. CDR1 is SGHRS, CDR2 YFSETQ, per germline. V lost 3 bases to trimming and J lost 2 bases, with 9 bases between them. The chain's CDR3 is CASSSDTAGNTIYF. In DNA form, the CDR3 reads TGCGCCAGCAGCTCGGACACAGCTGGAAACACCATATATTTT.

The genes are TRBV15 and TRBJ2-3, with D unclear. With 5 bases removed from V and 0 bases from J, the gap between germline ends came to 15 bases. This CDR3 contains 16 residues. The V gene's germline CDR1 is LNHNV and CDR2 YYDKDF (reference sequence). Here the CDR3 DNA reads TGTGCCACCAGCCTATATCGGTCCTCCAGCACAGATACGCAGTATTTT. Amino acids: CATSLYRSSSTDTQYF.